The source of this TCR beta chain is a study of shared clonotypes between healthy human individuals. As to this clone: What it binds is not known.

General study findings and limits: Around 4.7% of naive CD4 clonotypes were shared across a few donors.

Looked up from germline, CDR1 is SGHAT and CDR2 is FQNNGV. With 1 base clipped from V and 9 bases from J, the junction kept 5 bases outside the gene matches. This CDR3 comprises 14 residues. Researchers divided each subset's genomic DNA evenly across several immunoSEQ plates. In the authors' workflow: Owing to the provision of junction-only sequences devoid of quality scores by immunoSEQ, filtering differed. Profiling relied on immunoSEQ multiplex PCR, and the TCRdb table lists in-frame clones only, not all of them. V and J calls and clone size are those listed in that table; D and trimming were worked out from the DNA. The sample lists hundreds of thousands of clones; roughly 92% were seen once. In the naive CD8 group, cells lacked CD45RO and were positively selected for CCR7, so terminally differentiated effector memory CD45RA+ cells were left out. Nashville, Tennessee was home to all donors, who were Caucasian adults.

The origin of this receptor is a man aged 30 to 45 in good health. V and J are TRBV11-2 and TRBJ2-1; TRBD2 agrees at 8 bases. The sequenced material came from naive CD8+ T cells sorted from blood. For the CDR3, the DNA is TGTGCCAGCAGCTTAGTCGGACTAGCCGGTGAGCAGTTCTTC. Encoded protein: CASSLVGLAGEQFF.